The TCR beta chain described here comes from a study of Ad26.COV2.S vaccination and SARS-CoV-2 variants. The assay was immunoSEQ multiplex PCR, and TCRdb's table has in-frame clones only and misses some. This sample has around 400,000 clones, with 75% to 95% found just once. Overall study results and limits: Total responses of T cells may have been underestimated by the analyses of TCR breadth and depth.

Treatment noted: some 19 received Ad26.COV2.S at low or high dose, single or two shots; 5 received placebo; per-sample allocation not given. At day 63 after the first vaccine or placebo injection, samples were drawn. A word on this clone: Its antigen is unknown.

With 6 bases removed from V and 2 bases from J, the gap between germline ends came to 13 bases. Germline loops: CDR1 ENHRY, CDR2 SYGVKD. This CDR3 contains 15 residues. The V gene is TRBV10-3, the J gene TRBJ1-4; D is undetermined. This specimen was peripheral blood, taken in a trial of Ad26.COV2.S vaccine versus placebo. This sequence originates from a person aged 18 to 65 who received the Ad26.COV2.S COVID-19 vaccine or a placebo. The DNA for the CDR3 is TGTGCCATCAGCGAGAGAGGACCCACTAATGAAAAACTGTTTTTT. Translated, it gives CAISERGPTNEKLFF.